This TCR beta chain was obtained from a study of read filtering for tumor transcriptome and immune sequencing. Findings and caveats of the study: Dropping single-read clonotypes raised IR-seq and RNA-seq shared-clonotype correlation. Approximately 80% of IR-seq clonotypes had one read, totaling about 4% of reads; RNA-seq: 74.6% and 44.6%. The sorted CD138-negative fraction was a mixed bone marrow immune population, not purified T cells.

There are many counts of this clonotype. No antigen is known for it. The library was built from approximately 400 ng RNA with molecular barcoded adaptors for alpha/delta and beta/gamma chains. TCRdb reanalysed the reads using MiXCR and keeps one entry per CDR3 protein. This table holds 62,000 or so distinct CDR3 sequences, about 15% found once. This clonotype was sampled from a donor over 35 with multiple myeloma. The sequenced sample was a population of CD138-negative cells sorted from bone marrow.

CDR3 nucleotides: TGTGCCAGCAGCCCAGCGTTCGGGGGCAACAATGAGCAGTTCTTC. As protein: CASSPAFGGNNEQFF. The chain couples TRBV7-8 to TRBJ2-1; tentatively, D is TRBD1 or TRBD2 (6 bases each). V was shortened by 5 bases and J by 5 bases, with 16 bases between the two germline ends. CDR1 SGHVS and CDR2 FQNEAQ come from the germline V gene. The CDR3 runs 15 residues.